The 23 T cell receptor beta chains given below trace back to one sample, sequenced in a study of blood T cell repertoires in COVID-19. Measured with immunoSEQ multiplex PCR; TCRdb has only the in-frame clones, and not every one. The data hold roughly 110,000 clones, with 85% observed a single time. The sample taken for sequencing was peripheral blood. The receptors come from a human donor in a cohort sampled during active COVID-19.

The chain carries TRBV27 and TRBJ1-6; a weak D match, TRBD1 (5 bases). Trimming took 3 bases from V and 6 from J, leaving 12 bases between them. Germline assignment: CDR1 MNHEY and CDR2 SMNVEV (reference sequence). The length of the CDR3 is 15 residues. The CDR3 bases are TGTGCCAGCAGTTTCGGCAGGGAGGGTAATTCACCCCTCCACTTT. Translation: CASSFGREGNSPLHF.

The chain has TRBV7-2 and TRBJ2-7; D remains ambiguous. Germline values: CDR1 SGHTA, CDR2 FQGNSA. The length of the CDR3 is 15 residues. V lost 5 bases and J lost 3, with 17 bases in between. The CDR3 nucleotides are TGTGCCAGCAGCCCAGGCCTGGGCGACCACTACGAGCAGTACTTC. Translated: CASSPGLGDHYEQYF.

The chain links TRBV27 to TRBJ2-7; possibly TRBD2 for D (6 bases). Germline V CDR1 and CDR2: MNHEY, SMNVEV (reference sequence). Trimming left V 1 base short and J 2 bases short, with 12 bases between. The CDR3 consists of 15 residues. The DNA for the CDR3 is TGTGCCAGCAGTTTATTTGCGGGGTCCGCCTACGAGCAGTACTTC. It codes for CASSLFAGSAYEQYF.

This chain uses TRBV7-2 with TRBJ2-1; 13 bases agree with TRBD2. The V gene's germline CDR1 is SGHTA and CDR2 FQGNSA. With V trimmed by 2 bases and J by 2 bases, 3 bases remained unmatched. The length of the CDR3 is 17 residues. The CDR3 loop reads CASSLWTSGGAYNEQFF. The CDR3 DNA follows: TGTGCCAGCAGCTTATGGACTAGCGGGGGTGCCTACAATGAGCAGTTCTTC.

The chain has TRBV7-2 and TRBJ2-1; 8 nucleotides agree with TRBD2. CDR3 length equals 16 residues. Germline-derived CDR1 and CDR2 are SGHTA and FQGNSA. The V segment lost 5 bases and the J segment 0 bases; nucleotides outside the gene matches: 6. The DNA of the CDR3 is TGTGCCAGCAGCATATTAGCGGGGAGCTCCTACAATGAGCAGTTCTTC. It encodes CASSILAGSSYNEQFF. Full variable domain (outside the CDR3, taken from reference TRBV7-2 and TRBJ2-1): GAGVSQSPSNKVTEKGKDVELRCDPISGHTALYWYRQSLGQGLEFLIYFQGNSAPDKSGLPSDRFSAERTGGSVSTLTIQRTQQEDSAVYLCASSILAGSSYNEQFFGPGTRLTVL.

This chain links TRBV11-2 with TRBJ2-1; 8 positions match TRBD2. The CDR3 consists of 14 residues. J was trimmed by 10 bases and V by 1 base; bases with no gene match: 6. In germline, CDR1 is SGHAT, CDR2 FQNNGV. This CDR3 is CASSLAGGPNEQFF. DNA of the CDR3: TGTGCCAGCAGCTTAGCGGGGGGGCCGAACGAGCAGTTCTTC.

The chain recombines TRBV5-1 with TRBJ2-1; D might be TRBD2 (6 bases). Germline lookup yields CDR1 SGHRS and CDR2 YFSETQ. CDR3 length: 15 amino acids. The V and J ends lost 0 bases and 0 bases respectively, with 7 bases between them. The CDR3 sequence is CASSLDGGSYNEQFF. The CDR3 DNA reads TGCGCCAGCAGCTTGGACGGGGGCTCCTACAATGAGCAGTTCTTC. Filled out from reference TRBV5-1 and TRBJ2-1, the complete variable domain reads KAGVTQTPRYLIKTRGQQVTLSCSPISGHRSVSWYQQTPGQGLQFLFEYFSETQRNKGNFPGRFSGRQFSNSRSEMNVSTLELGDSALYLCASSLDGGSYNEQFFGPGTRLTVL.

The chain joins TRBV7-9 to TRBJ1-1; the D is unclear. This CDR3 contains 13 residues. Germline V gene lookup returns CDR1 SEHNR and CDR2 FQNEAQ (reference sequence). Trimming removed 6 bases from V and 3 bases from J, with 11 bases in between. CDR3 coding DNA: TGTGCCAGCAGGGCCAGGTCGGACACTGAAGCTTTCTTT. This gives the protein CASRARSDTEAFF.

J is TRBJ1-2 and V is TRBV9, with TRBD1 as a possible D gene (6 bases). The CDR3 sequence is 14 residues long. Germline loops: CDR1 SGDLS, CDR2 YYNGEE. Between the trimmed V and J ends, which lost 0 bases and 3 bases, there was a span of 9 bases. The CDR3 sequence is CASSVATGYYGYTF. The CDR3 DNA reads as TGTGCCAGCAGCGTAGCCACAGGGTACTATGGCTACACCTTC.

The chain recombines TRBV6-5 with TRBJ1-5, with D unclear. Germline V gives CDR1 MNHEY, CDR2 SVGAGI. V lost 6 bases and J 4 bases, leaving 10 bases between the germline ends. This CDR3 contains 13 residues. The CDR3 region is CASSPASNQPQHF. The CDR3 DNA sequence: TGTGCCAGCAGCCCCGCCAGTAATCAGCCCCAGCATTTT.

DNA for the CDR3: TGCGCCAGCAGCCCCTGGCGCGGGGGGGCCCCAGATACGCAGTATTTT. It is translated as CASSPWRGGAPDTQYF. The J gene is TRBJ2-3, the V gene TRBV4-3, with 9 bases identical to TRBD2. The junction had 9 bases not matched to a gene; V was cut back by 4 bases and J by 4 bases. CDR3 length equals 16 residues. Germline CDR1 and CDR2: LGHNA and YSLEER.

The chain joins TRBV2 to TRBJ2-1; 15 bases map to TRBD2. Germline CDR1 is SNHLY and CDR2 is FYNNEI. Germline trimming cut 6 bases from V and 4 bases from J; bases unmatched to any gene: 1. This CDR3 is built from 15 residues. CDR3 nucleotide sequence: TGTGCCAGCAGGGGGACTAGCGGGGGGTACAATGAGCAGTTCTTC. The encoded protein is CASRGTSGGYNEQFF. Full variable domain (outside the CDR3, taken from reference TRBV2 and TRBJ2-1): EPEVTQTPSHQVTQMGQEVILRCVPISNHLYFYWYRQILGQKVEFLVSFYNNEISEKSEIFDDQFSVERPDGSNFTLKIRSTKLEDSAMYFCASRGTSGGYNEQFFGPGTRLTVL.

This clone was seen once. The rearrangement links TRBV6-5 to TRBJ2-1; D unresolved. The CDR3 sequence is 14 residues long. Trimming stripped 8 bases from V and 0 bases from J, with 11 bases between. From germline, CDR1 is MNHEY and CDR2 SVGAGI. The chain's CDR3 is CASVNSNSYNEQFF. The CDR3 nucleotides are TGTGCCAGCGTAAACAGCAACTCCTACAATGAGCAGTTCTTC.

In regard to this clone: At the DNA level, this CDR3 is encoded by other sequences in the same sample as well. The chain joins TRBV27 to TRBJ2-7; D is possibly TRBD1 (6 bases). The CDR3 has 14 amino acids. V was cut by 3 bases and J by 2 bases, with 11 bases left in between. CDR1 and CDR2 (germline): MNHEY, SMNVEV (reference sequence). The DNA of the CDR3 is TGTGCCAGCAGTTTTAGCAGGGGCCCCTACGAGCAGTACTTC. It codes for CASSFSRGPYEQYF.

The gene calls are TRBV7-8 and TRBJ2-3; D remains ambiguous. V lost 6 bases, J lost 2 bases, and 15 bases lay in between. From germline, CDR1 is SGHVS and CDR2 FQNEAQ. CDR3 length equals 15 residues. The CDR3 nucleotides read TGTGCCAGCAGTCCAATCGGTTTTAACACAGATACGCAGTATTTT. Translation: CASSPIGFNTDTQYF.

The chain employs TRBV18 and TRBJ1-2, with a tentative D call TRBD1 (6 bases). The CDR3 extends over 13 amino acids. Between the trimmed V and J ends, which lost 1 base and 8 bases, there was a span of 11 bases. Germline assignment: CDR1 KGHSH and CDR2 LQKENI. This chain's CDR3 is CASSPLGARGYTF. The CDR3 DNA sequence: TGTGCCAGCTCACCACTGGGGGCGAGAGGCTACACCTTC.

The CDR3 DNA reads as TGCGCCAGCAGCGTCGGGACTGCCAATTCACCCCTCCACTTT. Translating gives CASSVGTANSPLHF. The chain couples TRBV5-1 to TRBJ1-6, with D perhaps TRBD1 (5 bases). The V and J ends lost 4 bases and 7 bases respectively, with 12 bases between them. The germline CDR1 and CDR2 sequences are SGHRS and YFSETQ. The CDR3 runs to 14 residues. The entire variable domain, with the rest obtained from reference TRBV5-1 and TRBJ1-6, is as follows: KAGVTQTPRYLIKTRGQQVTLSCSPISGHRSVSWYQQTPGQGLQFLFEYFSETQRNKGNFPGRFSGRQFSNSRSEMNVSTLELGDSALYLCASSVGTANSPLHFGNGTRLTVT.

The chain joins TRBV5-4 to TRBJ1-2, with 12 positions matching TRBD1. Germline trimming cut 4 bases from V and 2 bases from J; bases unmatched to any gene: 6. The CDR3 covers 16 residues. Germline V CDR1 and CDR2: SGHNT, YYREEE (reference sequence). This chain's CDR3 is CASSDGTGGVNYGYTF. The CDR3 bases are TGTGCCAGCAGCGACGGGACAGGGGGCGTCAACTATGGCTACACCTTC.

V and J are TRBV19 and TRBJ1-2; 7 nucleotides match TRBD1. V was clipped by 5 bases and J by 2 bases; unmatched bases: 5. CDR1 LNHDA and CDR2 SQIVND come from the germline V gene (reference sequence). The CDR3 is 14 residues long. CDR3 residues: CASSAQTGNYGYTF. As DNA, the CDR3 is TGTGCCAGTAGTGCCCAGACAGGGAACTATGGCTACACCTTC.

This clone appeared once. The J gene is TRBJ2-3, the V gene TRBV10-3; TRBD1 is a possible D gene (6 bases). Per the germline V gene, CDR1 is ENHRY and CDR2 is SYGVKD. This CDR3 comprises 13 residues. Trimming stripped 4 bases from V and 5 bases from J, with 10 bases between. Here the CDR3 DNA reads TGTGCCATCAGTGGACAGGCTGAAGATACGCAGTATTTT. Protein sequence: CAISGQAEDTQYF.

This clone was counted a single time. This chain links TRBV20-1 with TRBJ2-1; the D gene is possibly TRBD2 (5 bases). Germline assignment: CDR1 DFQATT and CDR2 SNEGSKA (reference sequence). The CDR3 runs to 13 residues. The ends were cut back, 3 bases at V and 4 bases at J, with 10 bases in the middle. The CDR3 sequence: CSASLGVYNEQFF. CDR3 in DNA: TGCAGTGCTAGTCTCGGGGTTTACAATGAGCAGTTCTTC.

The chain combines TRBV28 with TRBJ2-7; tentatively, D is TRBD1 (6 bases). Trimming removed 5 bases at V and 4 bases at J, with 15 bases between. In germline, CDR1 is MDHEN, CDR2 SYDVKM. The CDR3 is 14 residues long. The DNA of the CDR3 is TGTGCCAGCAGTATCCCCAGGGGACGATACGAGCAGTACTTC. Translated, it gives CASSIPRGRYEQYF.

The chain recombines TRBV5-5 with TRBJ1-2, with 7 bases fitting TRBD1. V was clipped by 5 bases and J by 5 bases; unmatched bases: 9. Germline CDR1 SGHKS, CDR2 YYEKEE (reference sequence). This CDR3 contains 14 residues. In DNA form, the CDR3 reads TGTGCCAGCAGTTCCCCGTCAGGGGGTTATGGCTACACCTTC. It yields the protein CASSSPSGGYGYTF.